This TCR beta chain emerged from a study of T-cell reconstitution after alpha-beta-depleted transplantation in children. Preparation of the TCRbeta library was carried out with unique molecular identifiers. TCRdb re-called the PCR reads with MiXCR, one entry per CDR3 protein. The sample holds nearly 400,000 distinct CDR3 sequences; roughly 21% are singletons and the top ten take 3.8%. CDR3 length: 14 residues. V gave up 1 base and J gave up 4 bases, with 10 bases separating them. This clonotype was recorded a few times. This clonotype was obtained from a human donor who donated a stem cell graft to a child with acute myeloid leukemia. The chain has TRBV12-3 or TRBV12-4 and TRBJ1-2; unclear D gene. Specimen: PBMCs from the stem cell graft donor, collected from the stem cell graft. The CDR3 DNA sequence: TGTGCCAGCAGTTTAGACGGCGGGATCTATGGCTACACCTTC. It yields the protein CASSLDGGIYGYTF.